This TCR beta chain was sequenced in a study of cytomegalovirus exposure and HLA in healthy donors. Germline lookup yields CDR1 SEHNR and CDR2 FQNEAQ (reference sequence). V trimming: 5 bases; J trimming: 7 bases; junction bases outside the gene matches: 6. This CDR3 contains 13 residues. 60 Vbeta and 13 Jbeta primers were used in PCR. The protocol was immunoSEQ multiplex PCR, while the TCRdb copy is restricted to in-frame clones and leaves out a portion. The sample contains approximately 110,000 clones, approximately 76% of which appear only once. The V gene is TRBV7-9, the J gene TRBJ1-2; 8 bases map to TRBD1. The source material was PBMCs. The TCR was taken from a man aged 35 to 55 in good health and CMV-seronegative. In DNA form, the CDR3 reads TGTGCCAGCAGCCTCCAGGGGGCGCGTGGCTACACCTTC. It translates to CASSLQGARGYTF.